These T cell receptor beta chains were read from a single sample in a study of CD8+ T cells in alopecia areata. Here immunoSEQ multiplex PCR was the method, and the copy in TCRdb shows in-frame clones only, minus some. The sample has some 170,000 clones, 63% seen once. This specimen consisted of CD4+ T cells sorted from blood, obtained at week 0. These receptors originate from a human donor with alopecia areata. Each CDR3 is given with its conserved first and last residue. The D gene is left open where the match is weak. Some rows have no size entry. The others give once, few or many, or a class for an expanded clone.

V gene	clone size	D gene	J gene	CDR3 DNA	CDR3 protein
TRBV27	few	NA	TRBJ2-1	TGTGCCAGCAGTTTATCCCCCTGGACAGATTACAATGAGCAGTTCTTC	CASSLSPWTDYNEQFF
TRBV30	few	NA	TRBJ1-5	TGTGCCTGGAGTGTATCCCAGGGAGGCAATCAGCCCCAGCATTTT	CAWSVSQGGNQPQHF
TRBV15	NA	NA	TRBJ2-6	TGTGCCACCAGCACTAAGACCAGGGGCTCTGGGGCCAACGTCCTGACTTTC	CATSTKTRGSGANVLTF
TRBV29-1	NA	NA	TRBJ2-7	TGCAGCGTCCGGCAGGCCAAGGAGCAGTACTTC	CSVRQAKEQYF
TRBV25-1	NA	NA	TRBJ1-2	TGTGCCAGCAGTGAACGAGGCCGAGAGCTTAACTATGGCTACACCTTC	CASSERGRELNYGYTF
TRBV2	once	NA	TRBJ2-2	TGTGCCAGCAGTGCATTTGCCGGGGAGCTGTTTTTT	CASSAFAGELFF
TRBV29-1	few	NA	TRBJ1-1	TGCAGCGCGGAAGGGCTGGCCACTGAAGCTTTCTTT	CSAEGLATEAFF
TRBV9	NA	NA	TRBJ1-1	TGTGCCAGCAGCCAGGTGGGGGAAATGAACACTGAAGCTTTCTTT	CASSQVGEMNTEAFF
TRBV7-9	NA	TRBD1	TRBJ1-1	TGTGCCAGCAGCTCAGAGGGACAGCACACTGAAGCTTTCTTT	CASSSEGQHTEAFF
TRBV6-1	NA	TRBD1	TRBJ1-1	TGCCGAACAGGGGACAGGAACACTGAAGCTTTCTTT	CRTGDRNTEAFF
TRBV29-1	NA	NA	TRBJ1-2	TGCAGCGTTGAACAGGGGACCCATGGCTACACCTTC	CSVEQGTHGYTF
TRBV5-1	NA	NA	TRBJ1-1	TGCGCCAGCAGCTTGGGGTGGGGGACCAACGAGAACACTGAAGCTTTCTTT	CASSLGWGTNENTEAFF
TRBV30	NA	NA	TRBJ1-6	TGTGCCTGGAGACAGGATAATAATTCACCCCTCCACTTT	CAWRQDNNSPLHF
TRBV10-3	NA	NA	TRBJ1-5	TGTGCCATCAGTGAACAGACTAATCAGCCCCAGCATTTT	CAISEQTNQPQHF
TRBV2	NA	NA	TRBJ1-1	TGTGCCAGCAGTGAAGTACGAGGGGTAACTGAAGCTTTCTTT	CASSEVRGVTEAFF
TRBV30	NA	NA	TRBJ2-3	TGTGCCTGGAACACAGATACGCAGTATTTT	CAWNTDTQYF
TRBV2	few	NA	TRBJ1-5	TGTGCCAGCAGTGATGCCGTAGGTCAGCCCCAGCATTTT	CASSDAVGQPQHF
TRBV23-1	NA	TRBD1	TRBJ1-2	TGCGCCAGCAGCCTACTGGGACAGGGGAACTATGGCTACACCTTC	CASSLLGQGNYGYTF
TRBV30	few	NA	TRBJ1-1	TGTGCCTGGAGTGTACTGCAGGGTAACACTGAAGCTTTCTTT	CAWSVLQGNTEAFF
TRBV10-3	few	NA	TRBJ2-3	TGTGCCATCAGTGAGGATGTCTATAGTCGTGTAGATACGCAGTATTTT	CAISEDVYSRVDTQYF
TRBV2	NA	TRBD2	TRBJ2-3	TGTGCCAGCAGTGGGTCGGGGGGGACAGATACGCAGTATTTT	CASSGSGGTDTQYF
TRBV7-2	NA	NA	TRBJ2-3	TGTGCCAGCAGCTTCGGGGGCAGGGGAGCAGATACGCAGTATTTT	CASSFGGRGADTQYF
TRBV30	NA	NA	TRBJ2-5	TGTGCCTGGAGTGTGCCCCCGGCGCTCCAAGAGACCCAGTACTTC	CAWSVPPALQETQYF
TRBV29-1	NA	NA	TRBJ2-7	TGCAGCGCAGAAAGTCTAGCATACGAGCAGTACTTC	CSAESLAYEQYF
TRBV29-1	NA	TRBD1	TRBJ2-3	TGCAGCGCTGGGACAGGCCGCACAGATACGCAGTATTTT	CSAGTGRTDTQYF
TRBV4-1	few	TRBD1	TRBJ2-7	TGCGCCAGCAGCCAAGCGGGACAGAGGAACGAGCAGTACTTC	CASSQAGQRNEQYF
TRBV15	few	TRBD1	TRBJ2-7	TGTGCCACCAGCAGAGAACGGGCAGGGGGCATCTACGAGCAGTACTTC	CATSRERAGGIYEQYF
TRBV5-1	NA	NA	TRBJ1-1	TGCGCCAGCAGCGTAGAACAGGGAATGACTGAAGCTTTCTTT	CASSVEQGMTEAFF
TRBV29-1	NA	NA	TRBJ2-7	TGCAGCGTTGAAATCCGGGGGCGCGAATACGAGCAGTACTTC	CSVEIRGREYEQYF
TRBV2	NA	NA	TRBJ2-1	TGTGCCAGCAGTGTGGGACACCTCAATCTCCGAAATGAGCAGTTCTTC	CASSVGHLNLRNEQFF
TRBV7-9	NA	NA	TRBJ2-7	TGTGCCAGCAGCTTAGTATTTGGCGAGCAGTACTTC	CASSLVFGEQYF
TRBV29-1	NA	NA	TRBJ1-1	TGCAGCGCTGAGGACTACAACACTGAAGCTTTCTTT	CSAEDYNTEAFF
TRBV27	NA	TRBD1	TRBJ1-2	TGTGCCAGCAGCAATGGACAGGGCGATGGCTACACCTTC	CASSNGQGDGYTF
TRBV20-1	few	NA	TRBJ2-3	TGCAGTGCTAGTAGAAGCGGTACGCAGTATTTT	CSASRSGTQYF
TRBV30	NA	NA	TRBJ2-2	TGTGCCTGGAGTCCACAGGGACTTTTCACCGGGGAGCTGTTTTTT	CAWSPQGLFTGELFF
TRBV5-1	once	NA	TRBJ2-1	TGCGCCAGCAGCTTGGGGGGATATAATGAGCAGTTCTTC	CASSLGGYNEQFF
TRBV5-6	NA	NA	TRBJ1-4	TGTGCCAGCAGCTCACCGGATTCCGATGCAACTAATGAAAAACTGTTTTTT	CASSSPDSDATNEKLFF
TRBV9	NA	TRBD1	TRBJ1-1	TGTGCCAGCAGCTTCATCCCGACAGGGGAGGAAGCTTTCTTT	CASSFIPTGEEAFF
TRBV5-4	NA	NA	TRBJ2-1	TGTGCCAGCAGCCGGACGACAGGAAGCTACAATGAGCAGTTCTTC	CASSRTTGSYNEQFF
TRBV14	NA	NA	TRBJ1-1	TGTGCCAGCAGCCAAAACCAGGGAATCACTGAAGCTTTCTTT	CASSQNQGITEAFF
TRBV5-6	NA	NA	TRBJ1-2	TGTGCCAGCAGCTCCGCTCAGGGCGACGGCTACACCTTC	CASSSAQGDGYTF
TRBV2	NA	TRBD2	TRBJ2-1	TGTGCCAGCAGGATGGGACTAGCCCACAATGAGCAGTTCTTC	CASRMGLAHNEQFF
TRBV29-1	few	NA	TRBJ1-4	TGCAGCGTTGATTCGGGAGATTTT	CSVDSGDF
TRBV29-1	few	TRBD1	TRBJ2-4	TGCAGCGCCCGGACAGGGGCGAACATTCAGTACTTC	CSARTGANIQYF
TRBV29-1	NA	TRBD1	TRBJ1-1	TGCAGCGTTGTGTACCTCGACAGGGCACCGAACACTGAAGCTTTCTTT	CSVVYLDRAPNTEAFF
TRBV5-1	NA	TRBD1	TRBJ2-7	TGCGCCAGCAGCCTTAGTGGGACAGCCACTACTTACGAGCAGTACTTC	CASSLSGTATTYEQYF
TRBV30	few	NA	TRBJ1-6	TGTGCCTGGAGTGTAGTTGATTCACCCCTCCACTTT	CAWSVVDSPLHF
TRBV5-1	NA	TRBD1	TRBJ2-1	TGCGCCAGCAGCTTGGCCACAGGGGGCTATGAGCAGTTCTTC	CASSLATGGYEQFF
TRBV4-3	few	NA	TRBJ2-7	TGCGCCAGCAGCCAAGATCAGCGGGACGAGCAGTACTTC	CASSQDQRDEQYF
TRBV29-1	NA	NA	TRBJ2-5	TGCAGCGTTGGGAACCAAGAGACCCAGTACTTC	CSVGNQETQYF
TRBV19	NA	NA	TRBJ1-2	TGTGCCAGTACCCGATCAGGTGGAGCTAACTATGGCTACACCTTC	CASTRSGGANYGYTF
TRBV15	NA	NA	TRBJ2-5	TGTGCCACCAGCAGAGGAAAAGAGACCCAGTACTTC	CATSRGKETQYF
TRBV29-1	NA	NA	TRBJ1-1	TGCAGCGTTGTTTCGGGGGCCCGCGGTTTCTTT	CSVVSGARGFF
TRBV5-6	NA	NA	TRBJ1-1	TGTGCCAGCAGCCCGAGGGGAACTGAAGCTTTCTTT	CASSPRGTEAFF
TRBV4-3	NA	NA	TRBJ2-7	TGCGCCAGCAGCCGGTACCGGGACTTCGGGGAGCAGTACTTC	CASSRYRDFGEQYF